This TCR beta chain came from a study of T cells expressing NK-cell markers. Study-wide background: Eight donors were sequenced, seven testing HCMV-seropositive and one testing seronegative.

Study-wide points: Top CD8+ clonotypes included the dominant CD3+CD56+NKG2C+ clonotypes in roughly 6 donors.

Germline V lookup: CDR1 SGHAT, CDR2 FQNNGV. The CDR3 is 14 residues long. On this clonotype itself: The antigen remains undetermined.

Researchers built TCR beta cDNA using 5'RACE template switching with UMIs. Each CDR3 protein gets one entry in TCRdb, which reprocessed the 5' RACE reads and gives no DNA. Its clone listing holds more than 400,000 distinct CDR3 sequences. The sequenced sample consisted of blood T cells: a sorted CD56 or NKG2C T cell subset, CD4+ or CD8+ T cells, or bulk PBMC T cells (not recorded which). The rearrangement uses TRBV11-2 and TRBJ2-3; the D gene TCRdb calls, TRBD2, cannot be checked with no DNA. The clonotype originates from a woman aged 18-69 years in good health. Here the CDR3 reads CASSLGGPTDTQYF.